This T cell receptor (beta chain) comes out of a study of blood T cell repertoires in COVID-19. Generated by immunoSEQ multiplex PCR, the TCRdb table keeps only in-frame clones and is missing some. This sample has 85,000 to 95,000 clones, with approximately 90% found just once. V was shortened by 3 bases and J by 2 bases, with 14 bases between the two germline ends. CDR1 SGHTA and CDR2 FQGNSA come from the germline V gene. The CDR3 extends over 15 amino acids. The receptor was derived from a woman aged 45-65 years in a cohort sampled during active COVID-19. The gene calls are TRBV7-2 and TRBJ2-7; TRBD2 is a possible D gene (6 bases). Sequenced input: peripheral blood. CDR3 sequence: CASSLDWRVPYEQYF. The CDR3 DNA reads TGTGCCAGCAGCTTGGACTGGAGGGTCCCCTACGAGCAGTACTTC.